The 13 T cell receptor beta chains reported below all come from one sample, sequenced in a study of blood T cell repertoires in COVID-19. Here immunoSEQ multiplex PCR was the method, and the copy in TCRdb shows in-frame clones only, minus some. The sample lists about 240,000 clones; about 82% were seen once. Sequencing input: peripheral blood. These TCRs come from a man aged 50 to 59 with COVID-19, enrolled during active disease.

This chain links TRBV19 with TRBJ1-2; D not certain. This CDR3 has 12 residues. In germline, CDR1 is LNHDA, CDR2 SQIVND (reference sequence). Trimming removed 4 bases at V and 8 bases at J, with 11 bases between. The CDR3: CASSNALGGYTF. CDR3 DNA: TGTGCCAGTAGTAACGCTCTAGGAGGCTACACCTTC.

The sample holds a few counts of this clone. The CDR3 protein is CASSLDLVTGELFF. The CDR3 DNA follows: TGCGCCAGCAGCTTGGATCTAGTCACCGGGGAGCTGTTTTTT. This chain connects TRBV5-1 to TRBJ2-2; D not certain. Trimming pared 0 bases from V and 4 bases from J, leaving 7 bases between. The length of the CDR3 is 14 residues. CDR1 and CDR2 from the germline V gene are SGHRS and YFSETQ.

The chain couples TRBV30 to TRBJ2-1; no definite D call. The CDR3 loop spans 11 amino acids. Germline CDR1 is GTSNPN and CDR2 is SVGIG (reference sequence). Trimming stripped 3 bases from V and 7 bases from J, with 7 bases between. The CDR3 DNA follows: TGTGCCTGGAGCACTGGTAATGAGCAGTTCTTC. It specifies CAWSTGNEQFF. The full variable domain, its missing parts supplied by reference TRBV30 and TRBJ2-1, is SQTIHQWPATLVQPVGSPLSLECTVEGTSNPNLYWYRQAAGRGLQLLFYSVGIGQISSEVPQNLSASRPQDRQFILSSKKLLLSDSGFYLCAWSTGNEQFFGPGTRLTVL.

CDR3: CASSQLISTAPGWDYGYTF. The CDR3 DNA is TGCGCCAGCAGCCAATTGATATCGACAGCACCGGGTTGGGACTATGGCTACACCTTC. The chain has TRBV4-1 and TRBJ1-2; TRBD1 might be the D (5 bases). Trimming left V 2 bases short and J 3 bases short, with 25 bases between. The CDR3 sequence is 19 residues long. CDR1 MGHRA and CDR2 YSYEKL come from the germline V gene.

CDR3 sequence (DNA): TGTGCCAGCAGCCCCGGACAGGGTGGCACCGGGGAGCTGTTTTTT. Protein sequence: CASSPGQGGTGELFF. This rearrangement joins TRBV11-2 to TRBJ2-2, with 8 bases matching TRBD1. CDR3 length: 15 amino acids. Germline lookup yields CDR1 SGHAT and CDR2 FQNNGV. V shed 5 bases and J 4 bases; nucleotides not matched to a gene: 6.

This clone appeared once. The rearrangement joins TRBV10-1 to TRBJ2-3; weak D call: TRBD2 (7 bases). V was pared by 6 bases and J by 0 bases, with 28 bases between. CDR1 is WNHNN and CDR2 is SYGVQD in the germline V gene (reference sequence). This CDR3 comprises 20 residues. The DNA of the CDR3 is TGCGCCAGCAGCGCGAGTTTTTGGGGGGGCACAACTACTAGCACAGATACGCAGTATTTT. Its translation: CASSASFWGGTTTSTDTQYF.

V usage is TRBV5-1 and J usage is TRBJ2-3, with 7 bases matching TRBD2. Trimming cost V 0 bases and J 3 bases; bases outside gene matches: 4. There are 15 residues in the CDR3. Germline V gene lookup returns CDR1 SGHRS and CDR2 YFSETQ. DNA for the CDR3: TGCGCCAGCAGCTTGGTTGCGGGGGATACAGATACGCAGTATTTT. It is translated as CASSLVAGDTDTQYF.

CDR3 region: CASSITRGLETQYF. DNA of the CDR3: TGTGCCAGCAGCATTACCAGGGGGCTAGAGACCCAGTACTTC. The rearrangement joins TRBV5-4 to TRBJ2-5, with TRBD1 identical over 8 bases. Per the germline V gene, CDR1 is SGHNT and CDR2 is YYREEE (reference sequence). CDR3 size: 14 residues. Trimming took 4 bases from V and 4 from J; bases not matched to a gene: 6. Drawing the rest from reference TRBV5-4 and TRBJ2-5, the complete variable domain is ETGVTQSPTHLIKTRGQQVTLRCSSQSGHNTVSWYQQALGQGPQFIFQYYREEENGRGNFPPRFSGLQFPNYSSELNVNALELDDSALYLCASSITRGLETQYFGPGTRLLVL.

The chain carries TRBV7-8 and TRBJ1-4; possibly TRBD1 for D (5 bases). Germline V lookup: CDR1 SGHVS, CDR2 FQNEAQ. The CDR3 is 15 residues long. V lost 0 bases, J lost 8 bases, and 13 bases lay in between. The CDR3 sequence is CASSLARGFGEKLFF. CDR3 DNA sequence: TGTGCCAGCAGCTTAGCGCGGGGCTTTGGGGAAAAACTGTTTTTT. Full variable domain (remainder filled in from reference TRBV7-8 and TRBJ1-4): GAGVSQSPRYKVAKRGQDVALRCDPISGHVSLFWYQQALGQGPEFLTYFQNEAQLDKSGLPSDRFFAERPEGSVSTLKIQRTQQEDSAVYLCASSLARGFGEKLFFGSGTQLSVL.

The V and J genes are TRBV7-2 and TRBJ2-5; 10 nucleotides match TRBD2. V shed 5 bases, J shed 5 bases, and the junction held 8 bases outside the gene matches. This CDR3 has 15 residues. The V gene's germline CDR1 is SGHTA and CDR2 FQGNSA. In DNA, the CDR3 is TGTGCCAGCAGCCTACTAGCGGGGTCTAGTGAGACCCAGTACTTC. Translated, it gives CASSLLAGSSETQYF. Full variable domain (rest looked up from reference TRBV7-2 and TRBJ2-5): GAGVSQSPSNKVTEKGKDVELRCDPISGHTALYWYRQSLGQGLEFLIYFQGNSAPDKSGLPSDRFSAERTGGSVSTLTIQRTQQEDSAVYLCASSLLAGSSETQYFGPGTRLLVL.

CDR3 in amino acids: CASSLASGGQNEQFF. The CDR3 nucleotides read TGTGCCAGCAGCTTAGCTAGCGGGGGGCAAAATGAGCAGTTCTTC. The chain uses TRBV7-3 and TRBJ2-1, with 11 bases matching TRBD2. CDR3 size: 15 residues. V dropped 2 bases and J dropped 7; count of bases not matched to a gene: 4. Germline CDR1 is SGHTA and CDR2 is FQGTGA.

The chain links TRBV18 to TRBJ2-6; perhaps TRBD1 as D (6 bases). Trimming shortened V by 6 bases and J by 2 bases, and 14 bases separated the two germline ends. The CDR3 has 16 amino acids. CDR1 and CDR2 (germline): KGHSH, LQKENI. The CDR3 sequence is CASSYRDVAGANVLTF. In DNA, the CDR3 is TGTGCCAGCTCCTACAGGGACGTAGCTGGGGCCAACGTCCTGACTTTC.

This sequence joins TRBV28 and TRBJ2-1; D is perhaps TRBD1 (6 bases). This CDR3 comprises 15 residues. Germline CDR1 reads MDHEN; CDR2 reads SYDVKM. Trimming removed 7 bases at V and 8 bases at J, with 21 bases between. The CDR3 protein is CASTPAGQNRDEQFF. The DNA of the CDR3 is TGTGCCAGCACACCGGCGGGCCAAAACAGGGATGAGCAGTTCTTC. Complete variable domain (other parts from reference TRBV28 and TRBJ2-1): DVKVTQSSRYLVKRTGEKVFLECVQDMDHENMFWYRQDPGLGLRLIYFSYDVKMKEKGDIPEGYSVSREKKERFSLILESASTNQTSMYLCASTPAGQNRDEQFFGPGTRLTVL.